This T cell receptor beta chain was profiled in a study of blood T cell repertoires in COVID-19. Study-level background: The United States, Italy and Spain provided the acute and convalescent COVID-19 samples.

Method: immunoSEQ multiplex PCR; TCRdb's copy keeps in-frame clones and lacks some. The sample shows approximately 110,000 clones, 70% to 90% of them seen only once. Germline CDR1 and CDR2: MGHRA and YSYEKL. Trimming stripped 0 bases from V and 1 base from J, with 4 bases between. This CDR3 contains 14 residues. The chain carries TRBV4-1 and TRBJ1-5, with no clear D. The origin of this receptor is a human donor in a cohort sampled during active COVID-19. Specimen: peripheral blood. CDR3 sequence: CASSQDLSNQPQHF. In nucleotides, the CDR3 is TGCGCCAGCAGCCAAGATCTCAGCAATCAGCCCCAGCATTTT.